A selection of T cell receptor beta chains follows, all from one sample in a study of cytomegalovirus exposure and HLA in healthy donors. Sequencing used immunoSEQ multiplex PCR; TCRdb keeps in-frame clones, though not all of them. The sample carries around 100,000 clones, 74% recorded once. The sample comprised PBMCs. These receptors came from a man between 45 and 60 years old in good health and CMV-seropositive. Each CDR3 is given with its conserved first and last residue. A D gene is named only where the DNA matches it firmly. Clone size appears in some rows only: once, few, many, or a class for an expanded clone.

D	V	J	size	DNA	CDR3
-	TRBV6-6	TRBJ2-7	-	TGTGCCAGCAGTTACTCCTCCTCACCAGGCGAGCAGTACTTC	CASSYSSSPGEQYF
-	TRBV7-9	TRBJ2-5	-	TGTGCCAGCGGATTAATGACACCCCAAGAGACCCAGTACTTC	CASGLMTPQETQYF
TRBD1	TRBV19	TRBJ1-5	-	TGTGCCAGTAGTATTGGGGACAGGGGACAGCCCCAGCATTTT	CASSIGDRGQPQHF
-	TRBV2	TRBJ2-7	-	TGTGCCAGCATCCCCGGCAGAGGGTCCTACGAGCAGTACTTC	CASIPGRGSYEQYF
TRBD1	TRBV11-3	TRBJ1-5	few	TGTGCCAGCAGCTTAAGGGGACAGACGGGCTATCAGCCCCAGCATTTT	CASSLRGQTGYQPQHF
TRBD2	TRBV19	TRBJ2-7	few	TGTGCCAGTAGTTCCGGGAGGCGAAACGAGCAGTACTTC	CASSSGRRNEQYF
-	TRBV19	TRBJ1-2	-	TGTGCCAGTAGTAACCGGGACATCGGCTACACCTTC	CASSNRDIGYTF
-	TRBV7-6	TRBJ1-4	-	TGTGCCAGCAGCTTAGGAGCCTATGAAAAACTGTTTTTT	CASSLGAYEKLFF
TRBD1	TRBV4-2	TRBJ1-1	few	TGTGCCAGCAGCCAAGAATGGACAGGGAACACTGAAGCTTTCTTT	CASSQEWTGNTEAFF
-	TRBV7-9	TRBJ1-1	-	TGTGCCAGCAGCCCCCGTAGGCAGGGCAACACTGAAGCTTTCTTT	CASSPRRQGNTEAFF
TRBD1	TRBV4-1	TRBJ2-2	-	TGCGCCAGCAGCCAAGATCGGACAGGGTTCAACACCGGGGAGCTGTTTTTT	CASSQDRTGFNTGELFF
TRBD2	TRBV27	TRBJ2-1	-	TGTGCCAGCAGTTCGGGGACTAGCGGGGCCAATGAGCAGTTCTTC	CASSSGTSGANEQFF
TRBD1	TRBV18	TRBJ2-1	-	TGTGCCAGCTCCCCAAGACAGGGGGCGGATGAGCAGTTCTTC	CASSPRQGADEQFF
TRBD1	TRBV5-4	TRBJ1-2	-	TGTGCCAGCAGTCGGGACAGGGGGTTGTATAACTATGGCTACACCTTC	CASSRDRGLYNYGYTF
TRBD2	TRBV7-7	TRBJ2-1	-	TGTGCCAGCAGCGTCGGGACTAGCGGGGGGGCCCAGAATGAGCAGTTCTTC	CASSVGTSGGAQNEQFF
TRBD1	TRBV5-1	TRBJ1-2	-	TGCGCCAGCAGCTGGGGGGACAGCCCATTTAGTGGCTATGGCTACACCTTC	CASSWGDSPFSGYGYTF
-	TRBV6-1	TRBJ1-2	few	TGTGCCAGCAGACTCTATGGCTACACCTTC	CASRLYGYTF
TRBD1	TRBV2	TRBJ2-7	-	TGTGCCAGCAGTGGAGTGGGGACAGGGGCCCACGAGCAGTACTTC	CASSGVGTGAHEQYF
-	TRBV6-5	TRBJ1-2	-	TGTGCCAGCAGTCGTGGGGGCGACTATGGCTACACCTTC	CASSRGGDYGYTF
TRBD2	TRBV11-2	TRBJ2-3	-	TGTGCCAGCCTATCTAGCGGTCCTGGGACAGATACGCAGTATTTT	CASLSSGPGTDTQYF
-	TRBV6-1	TRBJ1-2	-	TGTGCCAGCAGCCTCGCCGGCAGCGGTAATGGCTACACCTTC	CASSLAGSGNGYTF
-	TRBV23-1	TRBJ1-1	-	TGCGCCAGCAGTCAAAGCATCCTTTACGGGGCTTTCTTT	CASSQSILYGAFF
TRBD2	TRBV5-1	TRBJ2-1	few	TGCGCCAGCAGCTTGGATAGCGGGAGGTATGAGCAGTTCTTC	CASSLDSGRYEQFF
-	TRBV7-3	TRBJ1-1	-	TGTGCCAGCAGCAAGGGAGGGAACACTGAAGCTTTCTTT	CASSKGGNTEAFF
-	TRBV2	TRBJ2-7	-	TGTGCCAGCAGTGAAAAGCCCTCCTACGAGCAGTACTTC	CASSEKPSYEQYF
TRBD2	TRBV5-1	TRBJ2-1	-	TGCGCCAGCAGCTTGGGAACTAGCGGGAGGGACAATGAGCAGTTCTTC	CASSLGTSGRDNEQFF